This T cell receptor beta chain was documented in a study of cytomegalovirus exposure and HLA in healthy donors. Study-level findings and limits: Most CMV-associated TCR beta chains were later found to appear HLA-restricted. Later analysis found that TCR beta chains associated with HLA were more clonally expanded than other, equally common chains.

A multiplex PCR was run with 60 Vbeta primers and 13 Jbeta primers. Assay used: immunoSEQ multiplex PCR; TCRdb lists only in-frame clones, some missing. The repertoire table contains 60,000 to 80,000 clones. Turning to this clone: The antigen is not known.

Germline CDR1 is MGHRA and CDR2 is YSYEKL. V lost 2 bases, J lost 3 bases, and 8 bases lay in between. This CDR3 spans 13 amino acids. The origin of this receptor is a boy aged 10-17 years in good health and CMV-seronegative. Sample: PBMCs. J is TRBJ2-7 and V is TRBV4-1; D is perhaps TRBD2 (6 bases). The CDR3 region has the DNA TGCGCCAGCAGCCAATGGACTAACTACGAGCAGTACTTC. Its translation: CASSQWTNYEQYF.